These 24 T cell receptor beta chains originate from one sample sequenced in a study of blood T cell repertoires in COVID-19. TCRdb's table, derived via immunoSEQ multiplex PCR, lists solely in-frame clones and lacks some. The repertoire holds approximately 300,000 clones, with 80% to 90% as singletons. Specimen: peripheral blood. These TCRs come from a man aged 35-49 years with acute or convalescent COVID-19.

CDR3 nucleotide sequence: TGTGCCAGCAGCTACTCGTTTAATGAAAAACTGTTTTTT. This translates into CASSYSFNEKLFF. The gene calls are TRBV5-4 and TRBJ1-4, with D uncertain. This CDR3 comprises 13 residues. From germline, CDR1 is SGHNT and CDR2 YYREEE (reference sequence). Between the trimmed V and J ends, which lost 3 bases and 4 bases, there was a span of 7 bases. Looking up the rest from reference TRBV5-4 and TRBJ1-4 gives the full variable domain: ETGVTQSPTHLIKTRGQQVTLRCSSQSGHNTVSWYQQALGQGPQFIFQYYREEENGRGNFPPRFSGLQFPNYSSELNVNALELDDSALYLCASSYSFNEKLFFGSGTQLSVL.

The CDR3 region has the DNA TGTGCCAGCAGCGTAAACGGACTAGGGGCCTACAATGAGCAGTTCTTC. The encoded protein is CASSVNGLGAYNEQFF. The chain carries TRBV9 and TRBJ2-1; 7 bases are shared with TRBD2. V was clipped by 1 base and J by 2 bases; unmatched bases: 6. CDR1 is SGDLS, CDR2 YYNGEE, per germline. The CDR3 extends over 16 amino acids. Drawing the rest from reference TRBV9 and TRBJ2-1, the complete variable domain is DSGVTQTPKHLITATGQRVTLRCSPRSGDLSVYWYQQSLDQGLQFLIQYYNGEERAKGNILERFSAQQFPDLHSELNLSSLELGDSALYFCASSVNGLGAYNEQFFGPGTRLTVL.

For this clone: The junction shows a germline mismatch at one end, possibly a read error. V is TRBV11-2 and J is TRBJ1-1; tentative D call: TRBD1 (6 bases). Germline V gene sequence: CDR1 SGHAT, CDR2 FQNNGV. This CDR3 spans 13 amino acids. The CDR3 DNA reads TGTGCCAGCAGCCCTGACAGGAACGCTGAAGCTTTCTTT. Amino acids: CASSPDRNAEAFF. The whole variable domain, remainder taken from reference TRBV11-2 and TRBJ1-1, is EAGVAQSPRYKIIEKRQSVAFWCNPISGHATLYWYQQILGQGPKLLIQFQNNGVVDDSQLPKDRFSAERLKGVDSTLKIQPAKLEDSAVYLCASSPDRNAEAFFGQGTRLTVV.

The chain employs TRBV12-3 or TRBV12-4 and TRBJ2-7; D call uncertain. The CDR3 spans 13 residues. V lost 6 bases and J 0 bases, leaving 9 bases between the germline ends. CDR3 DNA sequence: TGTGCCAGCAGGCCCCCGAGCTCCTACGAGCAGTACTTC. Its protein is CASRPPSSYEQYF.

This clone was observed a single time. The chain joins TRBV6-5 to TRBJ1-4, with 7 bases aligning to TRBD1. CDR1 is MNHEY, CDR2 SVGAGI, per germline. Germline trimming cut 7 bases from V and 8 bases from J; bases unmatched to any gene: 10. The CDR3 covers 14 residues. This CDR3 reads CASTTGQPWEKLFF. CDR3 sequence (DNA): TGTGCCAGCACCACGGGACAGCCATGGGAAAAACTGTTTTTT.

V usage is TRBV12-2 and J usage is TRBJ1-1. TRBV12-2 is assigned pseudogene status. CDR3 size: 16 residues. In DNA form, the CDR3 reads TGTGCAAGTCGCTTAGTTTCGGCCGCCGGGGGCACTGAAGCTTTCTTT. The encoded protein is CASRLVSAAGGTEAFF.

Written as DNA, the CDR3 is TGTGCCAGCAGCTCGCGGAGGATAGACACTGAAGCTTTCTTT. It is translated as CASSSRRIDTEAFF. This rearrangement joins TRBV28 to TRBJ1-1; D gene uncertain. V lost 6 bases, J lost 3 bases, and 14 bases lay in between. CDR1 and CDR2 (germline): MDHEN, SYDVKM. CDR3 size: 14 residues.

The rearrangement joins TRBV7-2 to TRBJ2-2; TRBD2 aligns across 7 bases. Germline loops: CDR1 SGHTA, CDR2 FQGNSA. V lost 0 bases, J lost 6 bases, and 4 bases stayed unmatched. CDR3 length: 15 residues. CDR3 DNA sequence: TGTGCCAGCAGCTTAGCGCCTGGACTAGCCGGGGAGCTGTTTTTT. This codes for CASSLAPGLAGELFF.

This CDR3 reads CASSEGAFTQYF. CDR3 sequence (DNA): TGTGCCAGCAGTGAAGGGGCGTTCACGCAGTATTTT. The chain carries TRBV2 and TRBJ2-3; D unclear. Trimming removed 1 base at V and 9 bases at J, with 8 bases between. The CDR3 is 12 amino acids. Germline assignment: CDR1 SNHLY and CDR2 FYNNEI. Using reference TRBV2 and TRBJ2-3 for the parts outside the CDR3, the full variable domain is EPEVTQTPSHQVTQMGQEVILRCVPISNHLYFYWYRQILGQKVEFLVSFYNNEISEKSEIFDDQFSVERPDGSNFTLKIRSTKLEDSAMYFCASSEGAFTQYFGPGTRLTVL.

The V gene is TRBV14, the J gene TRBJ2-1; 9 bases are a match to TRBD1. V dropped 6 bases and J dropped 0; count of bases not matched to a gene: 3. This CDR3 region has 15 residues. The V gene's germline CDR1 is SGHDN and CDR2 FVKESK. The CDR3 region has the DNA TGTGCCAGCAGGGAGACAGGGGGCTCCTACAATGAGCAGTTCTTC. Its protein product is CASRETGGSYNEQFF. Full variable domain (remainder filled in from reference TRBV14 and TRBJ2-1): EAGVTQFPSHSVIEKGQTVTLRCDPISGHDNLYWYRRVMGKEIKFLLHFVKESKQDESGMPNNRFLAERTGGTYSTLKVQPAELEDSGVYFCASRETGGSYNEQFFGPGTRLTVL.

This chain uses TRBV7-9 with TRBJ2-3, with 7 bases identical to TRBD1. Germline CDR1 is SEHNR and CDR2 is FQNEAQ (reference sequence). The CDR3 covers 13 residues. Trimming at V came to 11 bases and at J to 6 bases, leaving 11 bases not matched to a gene. CDR3 protein: CAGLITGVDTQYF. DNA for the CDR3: TGTGCCGGATTAATAACAGGGGTGGATACGCAGTATTTT.

The CDR3 reads CASSIGGGSTEAFF. DNA for the CDR3: TGTGCCAGTAGTATAGGCGGAGGGAGCACTGAAGCTTTCTTT. This chain connects TRBV19 to TRBJ1-1; no definite D call. Trimming removed 1 base from V and 4 bases from J, with 10 bases in between. The CDR3 is made up of 14 amino acids. The germline CDR1 and CDR2 sequences are LNHDA and SQIVND (reference sequence).

The chain is built from TRBV11-3 and TRBJ1-1, with TRBD1 identical over 8 bases. This CDR3 region has 13 residues. Germline V CDR1 and CDR2: SGHNT, YENEEA. Losses at the gene ends were 3 bases for V and 5 bases for J; bases not matched to a gene: 2. CDR3 loop: CASSLQGATEAFF. CDR3 sequence (DNA): TGTGCCAGCAGCTTGCAGGGGGCTACTGAAGCTTTCTTT.

The V call is TRBV5-6, the J call TRBJ1-6, with D perhaps matching TRBD1 (5 bases). In germline, CDR1 is SGHDT, CDR2 YYEEEE. Trimming took off 0 bases at V and 10 bases at J, with 14 bases between the two ends. This CDR3 contains 15 residues. The DNA of the CDR3 is TGTGCCAGCAGCTTGGAAGGGGCCCCTGGATCACCCCTCCACTTT. As protein: CASSLEGAPGSPLHF.

CDR3 bases: TGCGCCAGCAGCTTCGACAGGTTATCGAGCTACACCTTC. Translation gives CASSFDRLSSYTF. The chain has TRBV5-1 and TRBJ1-2, with D perhaps TRBD1 (6 bases). The CDR3 sequence is 13 residues long. Germline CDR1 is SGHRS and CDR2 is YFSETQ. Trimming stripped 2 bases from V and 9 bases from J, with 14 bases between.

The CDR3 DNA reads as TGTGCCAGCAGCCATAGGGGACAGGGAAAAAACTATGGCTACACCTTC. Its protein product is CASSHRGQGKNYGYTF. This chain links TRBV7-9 with TRBJ1-2; 9 bases line up with TRBD1. Germline CDR1 is SEHNR and CDR2 is FQNEAQ (reference sequence). The V segment lost 5 bases and the J segment 2 bases; nucleotides outside the gene matches: 9. The CDR3 is made up of 16 amino acids.

J is TRBJ2-2 and V is TRBV3-1 (or the pseudogene TRBV3-2); possible D gene TRBD2, 6 bases. Germline V gene sequence: CDR1 LGHDT, CDR2 YNNKEL (reference sequence). This CDR3 is 12 amino acids long. Trimming stripped 8 bases from V and 5 bases from J, with 9 bases between. The CDR3 sequence: CASAGGTGELFF. CDR3 in DNA: TGTGCCAGCGCTGGGGGGACCGGGGAGCTGTTTTTT.

V usage is TRBV7-7 and J usage is TRBJ1-3; 7 nucleotides agree with TRBD1. The CDR3 sequence is 13 residues long. After removal of 0 bases from V and 8 bases from J, the junction contained 1 base not matched to a gene. Germline lookup yields CDR1 SSHAT and CDR2 FNYEAQ (reference sequence). Written as DNA, the CDR3 is TGTGCCAGCAGCTTAGCGCAGGGGGACACCATATATTTT. Amino acids: CASSLAQGDTIYF.

The chain couples TRBV6-5 to TRBJ1-2; no clear D gene. Germline assignment: CDR1 MNHEY and CDR2 SVGAGI. V lost 7 bases and J 5 bases, leaving 14 bases between the germline ends. The CDR3 is 13 residues long. The CDR3 coding sequence is TGTGCCAGCACAGGCGGCGCGGGGTATGGCTACACCTTC. Translated, it gives CASTGGAGYGYTF.

The chain uses TRBV2 and TRBJ1-4; tentatively, D is TRBD1 (6 bases). The ends were cut back, 5 bases at V and 8 bases at J, with 15 bases in the middle. Germline-derived CDR1 and CDR2 are SNHLY and FYNNEI. This CDR3 contains 14 residues. CDR3 sequence: CASSLGGAREKLFF. In DNA, the CDR3 is TGTGCCAGCAGTTTAGGGGGGGCAAGAGAAAAACTGTTTTTT.

This chain uses TRBV4-1 with TRBJ2-1; D perhaps matches TRBD2 (6 bases). V lost 4 bases and J lost 3, with 10 bases in between. The CDR3 contains 14 residues. CDR1 is MGHRA, CDR2 YSYEKL, per germline. CDR3 DNA: TGCGCCAGCAGCCGGGAGGCGAACTACAATGAGCAGTTCTTC. This encodes CASSREANYNEQFF.

The V and J genes are TRBV24-1 and TRBJ1-5, with D possibly matching TRBD1 (5 bases). V was clipped by 2 bases and J by 3 bases, with 19 bases between them. CDR3 length: 18 amino acids. Germline CDR1 KGHDR, CDR2 SFDVKD. The chain's CDR3 is CATSDSLKRQLFNQPQHF. The CDR3 nucleotides are TGTGCCACCAGTGATTCCCTCAAAAGACAGTTGTTCAATCAGCCCCAGCATTTT.

In nucleotides, the CDR3 is TGTGCCAGCAGTTTACCGGGGGGAACCTACGAGCAGTACTTC. Encoded protein: CASSLPGGTYEQYF. The chain joins TRBV28 to TRBJ2-7, with 7 bases matching TRBD2. The CDR3 runs to 14 residues. V was clipped by 2 bases and J by 2 bases; unmatched bases: 3. Germline-derived CDR1 and CDR2 are MDHEN and SYDVKM.

This rearrangement joins TRBV19 to TRBJ1-5; D is unresolved. There are 13 residues in the CDR3. Trimming took off 6 bases at V and 9 bases at J, with 15 bases between the two ends. The V gene's germline CDR1 is LNHDA and CDR2 SQIVND (reference sequence). The chain's CDR3 is CASRRIPQAPQHF. The CDR3 coding sequence is TGTGCCAGTAGACGGATCCCCCAGGCGCCCCAGCATTTT. The full variable domain, in which reference TRBV19 and TRBJ1-5 provide the parts outside the CDR3, is DGGITQSPKYLFRKEGQNVTLSCEQNLNHDAMYWYRQDPGQGLRLIYYSQIVNDFQKGDIAEGYSVSREKKESFPLTVTSAQKNPTAFYLCASRRIPQAPQHFGDGTRLSIL.